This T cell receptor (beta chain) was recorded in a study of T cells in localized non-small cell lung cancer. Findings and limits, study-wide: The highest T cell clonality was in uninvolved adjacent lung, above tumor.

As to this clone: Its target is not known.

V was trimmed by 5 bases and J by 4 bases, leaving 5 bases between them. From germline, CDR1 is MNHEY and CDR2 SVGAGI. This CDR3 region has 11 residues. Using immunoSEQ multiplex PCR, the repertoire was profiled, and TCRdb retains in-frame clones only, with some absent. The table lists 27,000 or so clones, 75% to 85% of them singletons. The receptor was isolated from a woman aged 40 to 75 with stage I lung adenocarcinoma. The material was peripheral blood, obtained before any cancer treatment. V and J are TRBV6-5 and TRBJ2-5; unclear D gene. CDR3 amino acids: CASSPGETQYF. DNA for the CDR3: TGTGCCAGCAGTCCAGGAGAGACCCAGTACTTC.